These T cell receptor beta chains were read from a single sample in a study of technical replicates of blood from a few donors. TCRdb keeps only in-frame clones here, not all; method: immunoSEQ multiplex PCR. The profile covers tens of thousands of clones, with under 99% appearing a single time and approximately 0.2% taken by the ten largest. What was sequenced was T cells isolated from PBMCs. The receptors come from a human donor in good health. Each CDR3 is given with its conserved first and last residue. The order of the fields is D gene, clone size, J gene, V gene, CDR3 protein, CDR3 DNA. A D gene is named only where the DNA matches it firmly. A clone size is listed for some rows: how often the clone was seen (once, few, many), or a class if it is expanded.

. . TRBJ2-2 TRBV6-5 CASSYLQGWTGELFF TGTGCCAGCAGTTACTTACAGGGATGGACCGGGGAGCTGTTTTTT
. . TRBJ1-2 TRBV4-3 CASSQEDSFNYGYTF TGCGCCAGCAGCCAAGAGGACAGCTTTAACTATGGCTACACCTTC
. . TRBJ1-4 TRBV7-2 CASSLQVNNEKLFF TGTGCCAGCAGCTTACAGGTTAATAATGAAAAACTGTTTTTT
TRBD2 . TRBJ2-2 TRBV6-5 CASSWGGTGELFF TGTGCCAGCAGCTGGGGAGGGACCGGGGAGCTGTTTTTT
TRBD1 . TRBJ1-2 TRBV19 CASSTDLTGGIGYTF TGTGCCAGTAGTACAGACCTAACAGGGGGCATAGGCTACACCTTC
. once TRBJ2-7 TRBV5-1 CASSVLQGYEQYF TGCGCCAGCAGCGTACTACAGGGTTACGAGCAGTACTTC
TRBD1 . TRBJ1-3 TRBV5-4 CASSLAAGQGDGNTIYF TGTGCCAGCAGCTTGGCCGCGGGACAGGGAGATGGAAACACCATATATTTT
. . TRBJ2-7 TRBV10-3 CAIKPFSGTSYEQYF TGTGCCATCAAACCTTTCTCAGGGACAAGCTACGAGCAGTACTTC
TRBD2 . TRBJ2-1 TRBV6-5 CATQEGLAGYNEQFF TGTGCCACCCAAGAAGGACTAGCGGGGTACAATGAGCAGTTCTTC
. . TRBJ2-2 TRBV5-1 CASSLVQGTGELFF TGCGCCAGCAGCTTGGTTCAGGGGACCGGGGAGCTGTTTTTT
. . TRBJ2-7 TRBV7-2 CASSLGDNPYEQYF TGTGCCAGCAGCTTAGGGGACAATCCCTACGAGCAGTACTTC
. . TRBJ2-3 TRBV2 CASSLAGTLTDTQYF TGTGCCAGCAGTTTGGCGGGTACCCTCACAGATACGCAGTATTTT
TRBD2 . TRBJ2-3 TRBV9 CASSAPTSGRDTQYF TGTGCCAGCAGCGCCCCGACTAGCGGGAGAGATACGCAGTATTTT